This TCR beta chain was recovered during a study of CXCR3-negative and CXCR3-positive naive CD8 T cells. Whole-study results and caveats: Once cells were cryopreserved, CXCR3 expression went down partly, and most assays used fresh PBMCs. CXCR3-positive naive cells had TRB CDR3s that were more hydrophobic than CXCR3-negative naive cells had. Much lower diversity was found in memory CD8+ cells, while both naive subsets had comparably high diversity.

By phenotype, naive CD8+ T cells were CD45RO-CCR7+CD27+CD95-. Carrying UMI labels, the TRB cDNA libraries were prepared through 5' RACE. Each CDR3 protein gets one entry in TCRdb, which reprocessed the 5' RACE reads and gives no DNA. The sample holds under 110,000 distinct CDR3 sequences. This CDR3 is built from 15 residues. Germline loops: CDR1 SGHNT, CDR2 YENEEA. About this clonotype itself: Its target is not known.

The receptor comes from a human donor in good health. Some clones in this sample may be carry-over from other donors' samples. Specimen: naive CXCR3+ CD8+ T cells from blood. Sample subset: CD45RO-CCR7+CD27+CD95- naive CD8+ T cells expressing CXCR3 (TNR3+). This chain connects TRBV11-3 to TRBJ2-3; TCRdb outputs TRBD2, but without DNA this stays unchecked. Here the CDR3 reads CACIRGEASTDTQYF. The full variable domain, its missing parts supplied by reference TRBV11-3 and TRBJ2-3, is EAGVVQSPRYKIIEKKQPVAFWCNPISGHNTLYWYLQNLGQGPELLIRYENEEAVDDSQLPKDRFSAERLKGVDSTLKIQPAELGDSAVYLCACIRGEASTDTQYFGPGTRLTVL.